This TCR beta chain was identified during a study of long-term antiretroviral therapy in people with HIV. The wider study: About a decade before 2015, the earliest samples were taken when ART was typically delayed.

Runs used v3.0 of the immunoSEQ assay and were done at survey level. For each individual sample, sequencing targeted roughly 40,000-55,000 T-cell genomes. Generated by immunoSEQ multiplex PCR, the TCRdb table keeps only in-frame clones and is missing some. The sample yields roughly 38,000 clones, more than 80% seen once. The length of the CDR3 is 15 residues. Trimming removed 1 base at V and 3 bases at J, with 13 bases between. The germline CDR1 and CDR2 sequences are SGHDN and FVKESK. This receptor was identified in a man aged 30 to 39 with HIV. The rearrangement links TRBV14 to TRBJ2-7; no firm D call. The material was unsorted PBMCs, obtained 3.4 years after starting antiretroviral therapy. The CDR3: CASSQADWSVYEQYF. DNA of the CDR3: TGTGCCAGCAGCCAAGCCGACTGGAGTGTCTACGAGCAGTACTTC.